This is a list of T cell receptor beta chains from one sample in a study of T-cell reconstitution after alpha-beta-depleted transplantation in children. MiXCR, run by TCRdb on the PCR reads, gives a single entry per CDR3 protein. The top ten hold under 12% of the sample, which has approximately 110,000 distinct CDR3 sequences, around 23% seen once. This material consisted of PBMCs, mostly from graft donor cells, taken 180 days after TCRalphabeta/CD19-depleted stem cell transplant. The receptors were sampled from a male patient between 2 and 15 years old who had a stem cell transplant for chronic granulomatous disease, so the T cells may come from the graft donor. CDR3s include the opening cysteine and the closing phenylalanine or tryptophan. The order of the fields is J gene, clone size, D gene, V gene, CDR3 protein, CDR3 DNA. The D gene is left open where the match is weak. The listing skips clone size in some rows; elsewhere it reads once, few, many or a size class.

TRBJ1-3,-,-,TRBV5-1,CASSVDSSSGNTIYF,TGCGCCAGCAGCGTGGACTCAAGCTCTGGAAACACCATATATTTT
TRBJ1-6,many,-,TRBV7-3,CASSRGTDGSPLHF,TGTGCCAGCAGCCGCGGGACCGATGGTTCACCCCTCCACTTT
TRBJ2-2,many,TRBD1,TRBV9,CASSARQGTGELFF,TGTGCCAGCAGCGCTAGACAGGGAACCGGGGAGCTGTTTTTT
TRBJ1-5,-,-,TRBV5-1,CASRAGAGQPQHF,TGCGCCAGCAGGGCTGGGGCCGGGCAGCCCCAGCATTTT
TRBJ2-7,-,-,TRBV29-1,CSVEGGSLYEQYF,TGCAGCGTTGAAGGGGGGTCCCTCTACGAGCAGTACTTC
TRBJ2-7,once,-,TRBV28,CASSRTGRIYEQYF,TGTGCCAGCAGTCGGACCGGGAGAATCTACGAGCAGTACTTC
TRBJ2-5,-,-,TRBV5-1,CASSGYQETQYF,TGCGCCAGCAGCGGGTACCAAGAGACCCAGTACTTC
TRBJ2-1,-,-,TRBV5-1,CASSPRSQIYNEQFF,TGCGCCAGCAGCCCCCGGTCGCAGATATACAATGAGCAGTTCTTC
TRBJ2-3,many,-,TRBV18,CASSGSRPLADTQYF,TGTGCCAGCTCAGGGAGCAGGCCCCTCGCAGATACGCAGTATTTT
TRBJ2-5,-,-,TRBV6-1,CASSEASRSETQYF,TGTGCCAGCAGTGAGGCGAGTCGTTCCGAGACCCAGTACTTC
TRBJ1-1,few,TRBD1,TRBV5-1,CASRVGQGGTEAFF,TGCGCCAGCAGGGTAGGACAGGGGGGGACTGAAGCTTTCTTT
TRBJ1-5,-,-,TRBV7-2,CASSPQRGERQPQHF,TGTGCCAGCAGCCCCCAGAGGGGGGAACGACAGCCCCAGCATTTT
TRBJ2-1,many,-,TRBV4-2,CASSPRAKTPGGSPGAYNEQFF,TGTGCCAGCAGCCCCCGGGCCAAGACACCCGGAGGGTCCCCAGGCGCCTACAATGAGCAGTTCTTC
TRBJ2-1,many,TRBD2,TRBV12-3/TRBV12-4,CASTMTSGYNEQFF,TGTGCCAGCACCATGACTAGCGGTTACAATGAGCAGTTCTTC
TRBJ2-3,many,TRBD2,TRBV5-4,CASSFRSLGLAGETDTQYF,TGTGCCAGCAGCTTCCGCAGCTTAGGACTAGCGGGAGAGACAGATACGCAGTATTTT
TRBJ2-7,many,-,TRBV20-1,CSAPRRGGAYEQYF,TGCAGTGCCCCTCGGCGCGGAGGGGCCTACGAGCAGTACTTC
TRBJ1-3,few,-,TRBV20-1,CSARSRAGNTIYF,TGCAGTGCTAGGTCCAGGGCAGGAAACACCATATATTTT
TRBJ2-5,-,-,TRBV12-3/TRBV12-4,CASSLAAGGGAQYF,TGTGCCAGCAGTTTAGCGGCCGGGGGCGGGGCCCAGTACTTC
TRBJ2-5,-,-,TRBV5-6,CASSLQGIKETQYF,TGTGCCAGCAGCTTACAGGGTATCAAAGAGACCCAGTACTTC
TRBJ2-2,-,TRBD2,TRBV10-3,CAISGLADSTGELFF,TGTGCCATCAGCGGACTAGCGGATTCCACCGGGGAGCTGTTTTTT
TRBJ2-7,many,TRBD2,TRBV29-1,CSVAGLAELDSYEQYF,TGCAGCGTTGCGGGACTAGCGGAACTAGACTCCTACGAGCAGTACTTC
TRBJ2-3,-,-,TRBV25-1,CASGHGLPFTDTQYF,TGTGCCAGCGGTCACGGGCTACCCTTCACAGATACGCAGTATTTT
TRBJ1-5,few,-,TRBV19,CASSLRTPGQPQHF,TGTGCCAGTAGTCTCCGGACCCCAGGTCAGCCCCAGCATTTT
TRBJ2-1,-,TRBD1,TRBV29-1,CSVCSGTGGYNEQFF,TGCAGCGTTTGCTCCGGGACAGGTGGCTACAATGAGCAGTTCTTC
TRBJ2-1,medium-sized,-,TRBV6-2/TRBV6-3,CASSYIMGAHNEQFF,TGTGCCAGCAGTTATATCATGGGGGCCCACAATGAGCAGTTCTTC
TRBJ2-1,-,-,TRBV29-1,CSGSVGTSYNEQFF,TGCAGCGGTAGTGTGGGGACGTCCTACAATGAGCAGTTCTTC
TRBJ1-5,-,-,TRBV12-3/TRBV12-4,CASSLRVSNQPQHF,TGTGCCAGCAGTTTAAGGGTTAGCAATCAGCCCCAGCATTTT
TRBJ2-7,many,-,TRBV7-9,CASSLEIAAEQYF,TGTGCCAGCAGCTTAGAAATTGCAGCCGAGCAGTACTTC
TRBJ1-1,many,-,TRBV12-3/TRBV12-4,CASSHRQSNTEAFF,TGTGCCAGCAGTCATCGACAGAGCAACACTGAAGCTTTCTTT
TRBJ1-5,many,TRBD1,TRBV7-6,CASSLTGNNQPQHF,TGTGCCAGCAGCTTGACAGGGAACAATCAGCCCCAGCATTTT
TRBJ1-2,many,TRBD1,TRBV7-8,CASTPGTGGYGYTF,TGTGCCTCTACGCCCGGGACAGGGGGCTATGGCTACACCTTC
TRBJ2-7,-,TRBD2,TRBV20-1,CSAPRDGTSVSYEQYF,TGCAGTGCTCCGCGAGACGGGACTAGCGTCTCCTACGAGCAGTACTTC
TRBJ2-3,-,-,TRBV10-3,CAISYGGTDTQYF,TGTGCCATCAGTTATGGGGGGACAGATACGCAGTATTTT
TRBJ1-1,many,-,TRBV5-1,CASSLGWSDAEAFF,TGCGCCAGCAGCTTGGGCTGGAGCGACGCTGAAGCTTTCTTT
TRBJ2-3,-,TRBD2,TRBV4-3,CASSRGLAGRTDTQYF,TGCGCCAGCAGCCGCGGACTAGCGGGGAGGACAGATACGCAGTATTTT
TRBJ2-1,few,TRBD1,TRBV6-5,CASSYLGGGGPYNEQFF,TGTGCCAGCAGTTACTTAGGGGGCGGAGGACCCTACAATGAGCAGTTCTTC
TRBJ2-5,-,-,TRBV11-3,CASTPWWAETQYF,TGTGCCAGCACTCCTTGGTGGGCGGAGACCCAGTACTTC
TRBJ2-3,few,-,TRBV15,CATSREIVDTQYF,TGTGCCACCAGCAGAGAGATCGTGGATACGCAGTATTTT
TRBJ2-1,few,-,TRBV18,CASSKGLRYNEQFF,TGTGCCAGCTCAAAGGGGCTAAGGTACAATGAGCAGTTCTTC
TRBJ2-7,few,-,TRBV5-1,CASSLSPTRDEQYF,TGCGCCAGCAGCTTGTCACCAACCCGGGACGAGCAGTACTTC
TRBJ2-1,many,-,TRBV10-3,CAIADRPSLQDQFF,TGTGCCATCGCGGACAGACCTTCCCTACAGGACCAGTTCTTC
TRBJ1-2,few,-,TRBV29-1,CSVEGFYGYTF,TGCAGCGTTGAAGGGTTCTATGGCTACACCTTC
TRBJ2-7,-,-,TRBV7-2,CASSLGRRTYEQYF,TGTGCCAGCAGCTTGGGCAGGCGGACCTACGAGCAGTACTTC
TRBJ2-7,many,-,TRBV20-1,CSARDAGQGVDEQYF,TGCAGTGCTAGAGATGCGGGGCAGGGGGTGGATGAGCAGTACTTC
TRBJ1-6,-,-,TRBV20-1,CSARVVGAEWESPLHF,TGCAGTGCTAGAGTAGTCGGGGCGGAATGGGAATCACCCCTCCACTTT